Presented here are 16 T cell receptor beta chains from one specimen sequenced in a study of OX40 agonist ivuxolimab in advanced cancers. The repertoire was sequenced with immunoSEQ multiplex PCR; TCRdb's copy has only in-frame clones and lacks some. The sample lists 20,000 to 25,000 clones; around 84% were seen once. Specimen: CD4+ or CD8+ T cells sorted from blood, collected in a trial of the OX40 agonist ivuxolimab. All receptors come from an adult with an advanced solid tumor such as melanoma, head and neck, liver or kidney cancer.

The V and J genes are TRBV7-2 and TRBJ2-4; D is unclear. This CDR3 contains 11 residues. From germline, CDR1 is SGHTA and CDR2 FQGNSA. V was cut by 1 base and J by 14 bases, with 9 bases left in between. The CDR3 DNA is TGTGCCAGCAGCTTAGGGGCCTTTAAGTACTTC. Translated, it gives CASSLGAFKYF.

The J gene is TRBJ1-1, the V gene TRBV5-4; 8 nucleotides agree with TRBD1. J was trimmed by 4 bases and V by 4 bases; bases with no gene match: 3. Germline V CDR1 and CDR2: SGHNT, YYREEE (reference sequence). The CDR3 covers 13 residues. The CDR3 coding sequence is TGTGCCAGCAGCGAAGGACAGGGCACTGAAGCTTTCTTT. This translates into CASSEGQGTEAFF. The full variable domain, completed using reference TRBV5-4 and TRBJ1-1, is ETGVTQSPTHLIKTRGQQVTLRCSSQSGHNTVSWYQQALGQGPQFIFQYYREEENGRGNFPPRFSGLQFPNYSSELNVNALELDDSALYLCASSEGQGTEAFFGQGTRLTVV.

V and J are TRBV10-1 and TRBJ2-3, with a tentative D call TRBD2 (5 bases). The V gene lost 6 bases and the J gene lost 2 bases, with 18 bases spanning the gap. The CDR3 has 16 residues. The germline CDR1 and CDR2 sequences are WNHNN and SYGVQD (reference sequence). The CDR3 coding sequence is TGCGCCAGCAGACCTGACCAACGGGGAACCACAGATACGCAGTATTTT. Residues: CASRPDQRGTTDTQYF.

This clone was counted only a few times. V and J are TRBV4-3 and TRBJ2-7, with TRBD2 matching over 9 bases. J lost 2 bases, V lost 0 bases, and 8 bases had no gene match. Germline CDR1 reads LGHNA; CDR2 reads YSLEER. The CDR3 contains 17 residues. The CDR3 loop is CASSQDRLAGPPYEQYF. CDR3 nucleotide sequence: TGCGCCAGCAGCCAAGACCGGCTAGCGGGGCCTCCCTACGAGCAGTACTTC.

This chain connects TRBV6-5 to TRBJ2-2; 7 bases map to TRBD2. CDR3 length: 15 amino acids. Germline CDR1 and CDR2: MNHEY and SVGAGI. V lost 7 bases to trimming and J lost 5 bases; unmatched junction nucleotides: 10. The CDR3 sequence is CASMSGKVETGELFF. The CDR3, as DNA: TGTGCCAGCATGAGCGGGAAGGTGGAGACCGGGGAGCTGTTTTTT.

The chain carries TRBV21-1 and TRBJ2-5; the table gives TRBD1 as D, unverified against the DNA. TRBV21-1 is termed a pseudogene. The CDR3 length is 14 residues. The CDR3 DNA is TGTGCCAGCAGCGGGACAGGGGGCTTTGAGACCCAGTACTTC. Its translation is CASSGTGGFETQYF.

The chain uses TRBV4-1 and TRBJ1-3; D is unresolved. The CDR3 is made up of 14 amino acids. The V gene lost 1 base and the J gene lost 1 base, with 5 bases spanning the gap. The germline CDR1 and CDR2 sequences are MGHRA and YSYEKL. The CDR3 region is CASSQGLSGNTIYF. The CDR3 coding sequence is TGCGCCAGCAGCCAAGGATTGTCTGGAAACACCATATATTTT.

This rearrangement joins TRBV11-2 to TRBJ2-2; D not resolved. The CDR3 length is 14 residues. Germline lookup yields CDR1 SGHAT and CDR2 FQNNGV. V was clipped by 3 bases and J by 0 bases, with 5 bases between them. The CDR3 nucleotides read TGTGCCAGCAGCTTGCTAGCGAACACCGGGGAGCTGTTTTTT. Translating gives CASSLLANTGELFF.

V and J are TRBV6-5 and TRBJ1-2; D unresolved. This CDR3 has 12 amino acids. Germline V CDR1 and CDR2: MNHEY, SVGAGI. Trimming left V 2 bases short and J 6 bases short, with 7 bases between. The CDR3 loop is CASSYGGNGYTF. CDR3 bases: TGTGCCAGCAGTTACGGAGGGAATGGCTACACCTTC.

The V call is TRBV19, the J call TRBJ2-3; 11 positions match TRBD1. Germline trimming cut 6 bases from V and 3 bases from J; bases unmatched to any gene: 2. This CDR3 has 14 residues. Germline assignment: CDR1 LNHDA and CDR2 SQIVND (reference sequence). The CDR3 nucleotides read TGTGCCAGTAGCCGGGACAGGGGGACAGATACGCAGTATTTT. The encoded protein is CASSRDRGTDTQYF.

This chain joins TRBV5-1 and TRBJ2-5, with D tentatively TRBD2 (7 bases). In germline, CDR1 is SGHRS, CDR2 YFSETQ. Deletions cut 6 bases from V and 5 bases from J, with 20 bases between. This CDR3 comprises 15 residues. The CDR3 is CASTLLRGGQETQYF. The CDR3 DNA sequence: TGCGCCAGCACCCTTCTCCGCGGGGGCCAGGAGACCCAGTACTTC.

This chain links TRBV5-4 with TRBJ2-7; D is possibly TRBD2 (6 bases). Germline V CDR1 and CDR2: SGHNT, YYREEE (reference sequence). V dropped 4 bases and J dropped 1 base, with 12 bases sitting between them. CDR3 length: 14 residues. The CDR3 protein is CASSLWGDSYEQYF. CDR3 coding DNA: TGTGCCAGCAGCCTCTGGGGGGATTCCTACGAGCAGTACTTC.

The chain recombines TRBV5-5 with TRBJ2-5, with TRBD1 identical over 7 bases. The CDR3 is 17 amino acids. CDR1 is SGHKS and CDR2 is YYEKEE in the germline V gene (reference sequence). The V gene end was trimmed by 4 bases and the J gene end by 4 bases; junction bases not matched to a gene: 16. CDR3 loop: CASSPVWGRQGGETQYF. The CDR3 DNA reads TGTGCCAGCAGCCCAGTGTGGGGGAGACAGGGTGGAGAGACCCAGTACTTC.

The rearrangement links TRBV7-2 to TRBJ1-3; tentatively, D is TRBD1 (5 bases). Per the germline V gene, CDR1 is SGHTA and CDR2 is FQGNSA. Trimming took off 0 bases at V and 4 bases at J, with 7 bases between the two ends. This CDR3 contains 14 residues. The CDR3 region is CASSLANRGNTIYF. In DNA form, the CDR3 reads TGTGCCAGCAGCTTAGCTAACAGGGGAAACACCATATATTTT.

The chain couples TRBV7-2 to TRBJ2-7, with TRBD2 as a possible D gene (6 bases). The CDR3 length is 16 residues. Germline loops: CDR1 SGHTA, CDR2 FQGNSA. The V and J ends lost 4 bases and 2 bases respectively, with 18 bases between them. CDR3 DNA sequence: TGTGCCAGCAGCTCCCTTTCGGGGGTCCAGACCTACGAGCAGTACTTC. The encoded protein is CASSSLSGVQTYEQYF.

This clone came up once. This chain joins TRBV2 and TRBJ1-1; no firm D call. The ends were cut back, 4 bases at V and 7 bases at J, with 10 bases in the middle. The CDR3 has 12 residues. Germline values: CDR1 SNHLY, CDR2 FYNNEI. Here the CDR3 DNA reads TGTGCCAGCAGTGGAATGTCGATTGAAGCTTTCTTT. This translates into CASSGMSIEAFF.